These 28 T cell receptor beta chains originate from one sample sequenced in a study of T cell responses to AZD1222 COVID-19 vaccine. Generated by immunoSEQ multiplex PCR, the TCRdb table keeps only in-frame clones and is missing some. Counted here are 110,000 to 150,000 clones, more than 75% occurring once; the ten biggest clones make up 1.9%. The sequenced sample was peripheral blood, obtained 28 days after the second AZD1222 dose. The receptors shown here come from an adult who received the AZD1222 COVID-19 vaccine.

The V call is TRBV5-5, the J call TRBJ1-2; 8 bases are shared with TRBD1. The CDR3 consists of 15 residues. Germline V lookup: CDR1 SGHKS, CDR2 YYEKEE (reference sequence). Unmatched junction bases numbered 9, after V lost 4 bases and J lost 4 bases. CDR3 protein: CASSARGREAYGYTF. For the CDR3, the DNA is TGTGCCAGCAGCGCCAGGGGGCGAGAGGCCTATGGCTACACCTTC.

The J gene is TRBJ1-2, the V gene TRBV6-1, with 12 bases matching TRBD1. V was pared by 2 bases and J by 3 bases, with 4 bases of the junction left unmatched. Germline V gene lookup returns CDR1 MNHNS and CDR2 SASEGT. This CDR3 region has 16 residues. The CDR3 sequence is CASSEPGQGADYGYTF. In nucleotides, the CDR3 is TGTGCCAGCAGTGAACCGGGACAGGGGGCAGACTATGGCTACACCTTC.

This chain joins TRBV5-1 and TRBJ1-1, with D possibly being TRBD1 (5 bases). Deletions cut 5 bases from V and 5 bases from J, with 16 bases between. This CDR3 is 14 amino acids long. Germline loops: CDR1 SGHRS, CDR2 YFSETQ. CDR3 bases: TGCGCCAGCAGTAACCCCGGGGGTCGGACTGAAGCTTTCTTT. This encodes CASSNPGGRTEAFF.

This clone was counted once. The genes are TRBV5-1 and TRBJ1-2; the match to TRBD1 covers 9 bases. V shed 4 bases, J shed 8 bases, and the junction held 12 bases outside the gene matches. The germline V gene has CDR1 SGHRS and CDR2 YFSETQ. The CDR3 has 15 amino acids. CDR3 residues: CASSNTGGAPMGYTF. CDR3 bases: TGCGCCAGCAGCAATACAGGGGGCGCCCCTATGGGCTACACCTTC.

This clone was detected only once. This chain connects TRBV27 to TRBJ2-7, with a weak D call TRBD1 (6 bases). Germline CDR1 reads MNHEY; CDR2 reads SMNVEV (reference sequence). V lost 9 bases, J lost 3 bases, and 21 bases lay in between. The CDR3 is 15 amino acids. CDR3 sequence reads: CASGLGGPPFYEQYF. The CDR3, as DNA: TGTGCCAGTGGCTTAGGGGGTCCCCCCTTCTACGAGCAGTACTTC.

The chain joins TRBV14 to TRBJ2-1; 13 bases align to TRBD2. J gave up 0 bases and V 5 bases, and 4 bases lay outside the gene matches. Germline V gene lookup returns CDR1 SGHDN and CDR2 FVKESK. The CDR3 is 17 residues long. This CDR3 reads CASSKTSGGSSYNEQFF. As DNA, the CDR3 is TGTGCCAGCAGCAAGACTAGCGGGGGGAGCTCCTACAATGAGCAGTTCTTC.

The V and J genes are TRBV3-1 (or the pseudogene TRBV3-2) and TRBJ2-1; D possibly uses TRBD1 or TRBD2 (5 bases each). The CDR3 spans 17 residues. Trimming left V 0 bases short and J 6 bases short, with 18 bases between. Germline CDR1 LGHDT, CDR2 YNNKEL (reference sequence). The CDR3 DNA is TGTGCCAGCAGCCAAGATCGGGGCGGATCCTCCACCAATGAGCAGTTCTTC. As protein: CASSQDRGGSSTNEQFF.

The DNA of the CDR3 is TGTGCCAGCAGCCCTGGACTAGCGGGGCCTAATGAGCAGTTCTTC. This sequence encodes CASSPGLAGPNEQFF. This chain connects TRBV7-7 to TRBJ2-1; TRBD2 aligns across 12 bases. V lost 5 bases, J lost 7 bases, and 6 bases stayed unmatched. This CDR3 contains 15 residues. The germline gives CDR1 SSHAT, CDR2 FNYEAQ (reference sequence).

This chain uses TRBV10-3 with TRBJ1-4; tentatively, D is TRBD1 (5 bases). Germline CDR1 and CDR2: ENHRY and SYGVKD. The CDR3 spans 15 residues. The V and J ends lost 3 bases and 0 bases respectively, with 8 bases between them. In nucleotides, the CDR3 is TGTGCCATCAGTGAAAGACAGTCAACTAATGAAAAACTGTTTTTT. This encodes CAISERQSTNEKLFF.

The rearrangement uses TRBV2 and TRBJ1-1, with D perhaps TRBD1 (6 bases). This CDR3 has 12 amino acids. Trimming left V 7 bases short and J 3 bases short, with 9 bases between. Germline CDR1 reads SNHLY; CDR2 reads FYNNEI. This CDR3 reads CASMKGDTEAFF. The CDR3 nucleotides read TGTGCCAGCATGAAGGGGGACACTGAAGCTTTCTTT.

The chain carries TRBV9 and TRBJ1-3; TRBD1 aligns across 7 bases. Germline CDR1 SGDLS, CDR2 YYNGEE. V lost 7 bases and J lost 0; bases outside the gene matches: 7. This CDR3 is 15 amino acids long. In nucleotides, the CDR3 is TGTGCCAGCGGGCAGACAGGGACCTCTGGAAACACCATATATTTT. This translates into CASGQTGTSGNTIYF.

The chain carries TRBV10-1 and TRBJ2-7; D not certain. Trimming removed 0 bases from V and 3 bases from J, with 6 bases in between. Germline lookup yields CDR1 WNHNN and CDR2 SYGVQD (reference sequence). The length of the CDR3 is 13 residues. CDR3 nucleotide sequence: TGCGCCAGCAGTGAGTCGAGCAGCTACGAGCAGTACTTC. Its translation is CASSESSSYEQYF.

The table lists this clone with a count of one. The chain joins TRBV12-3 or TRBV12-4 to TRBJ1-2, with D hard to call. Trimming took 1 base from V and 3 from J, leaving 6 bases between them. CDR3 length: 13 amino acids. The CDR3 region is CASSLGEDYGYTF. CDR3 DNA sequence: TGTGCCAGCAGTTTAGGGGAGGACTATGGCTACACCTTC.

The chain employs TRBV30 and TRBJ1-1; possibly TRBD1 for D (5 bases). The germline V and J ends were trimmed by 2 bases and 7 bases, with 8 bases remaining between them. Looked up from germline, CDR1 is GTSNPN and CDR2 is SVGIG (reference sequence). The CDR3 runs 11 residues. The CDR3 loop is CAWSWQGEAFF. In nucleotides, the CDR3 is TGTGCCTGGAGTTGGCAGGGTGAAGCTTTCTTT.

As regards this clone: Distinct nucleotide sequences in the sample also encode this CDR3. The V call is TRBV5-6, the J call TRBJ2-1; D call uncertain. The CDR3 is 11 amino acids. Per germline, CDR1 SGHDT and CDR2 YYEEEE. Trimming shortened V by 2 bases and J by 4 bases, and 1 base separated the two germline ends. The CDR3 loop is CASSFYNEQFF. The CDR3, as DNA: TGTGCCAGCAGCTTTTACAATGAGCAGTTCTTC.

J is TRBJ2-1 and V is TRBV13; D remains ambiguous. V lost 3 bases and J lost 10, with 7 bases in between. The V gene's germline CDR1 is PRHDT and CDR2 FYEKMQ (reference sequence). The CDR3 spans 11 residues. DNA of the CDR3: TGTGCCAGCAGCTTGGGTGGAGAGCAGTTCTTC. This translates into CASSLGGEQFF.

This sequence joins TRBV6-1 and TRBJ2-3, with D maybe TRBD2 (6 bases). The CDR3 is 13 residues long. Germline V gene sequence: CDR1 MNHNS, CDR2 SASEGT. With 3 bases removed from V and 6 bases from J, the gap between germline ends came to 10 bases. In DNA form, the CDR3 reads TGTGCCAGCAGTGAGGGTGGGGGGGATACGCAGTATTTT. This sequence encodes CASSEGGGDTQYF.

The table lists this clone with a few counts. CDR3 region: CASSKEGGVNQPQHF. The CDR3 DNA reads as TGTGCCAGCAGTAAAGAGGGTGGGGTCAATCAGCCCCAGCATTTT. The chain combines TRBV2 with TRBJ1-5; D unclear. The CDR3 is 15 amino acids. Trimming shortened V by 5 bases and J by 3 bases, and 14 bases separated the two germline ends. CDR1 and CDR2 from the germline V gene are SNHLY and FYNNEI. Full variable domain (outside the CDR3, taken from reference TRBV2 and TRBJ1-5): EPEVTQTPSHQVTQMGQEVILRCVPISNHLYFYWYRQILGQKVEFLVSFYNNEISEKSEIFDDQFSVERPDGSNFTLKIRSTKLEDSAMYFCASSKEGGVNQPQHFGDGTRLSIL.

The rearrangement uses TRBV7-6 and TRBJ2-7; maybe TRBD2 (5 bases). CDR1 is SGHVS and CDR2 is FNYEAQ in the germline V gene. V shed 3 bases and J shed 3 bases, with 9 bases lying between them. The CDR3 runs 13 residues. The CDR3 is CASSLVGDYEQYF. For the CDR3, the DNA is TGTGCCAGCAGCTTGGTGGGAGACTACGAGCAGTACTTC.

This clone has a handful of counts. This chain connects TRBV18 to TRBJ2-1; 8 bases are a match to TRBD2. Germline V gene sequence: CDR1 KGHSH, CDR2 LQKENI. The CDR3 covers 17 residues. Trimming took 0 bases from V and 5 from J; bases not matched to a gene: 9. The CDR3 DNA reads TGTGCCAGCTCACCACCGGGATTAACGGGAGGGAACAATGAGCAGTTCTTC. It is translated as CASSPPGLTGGNNEQFF.

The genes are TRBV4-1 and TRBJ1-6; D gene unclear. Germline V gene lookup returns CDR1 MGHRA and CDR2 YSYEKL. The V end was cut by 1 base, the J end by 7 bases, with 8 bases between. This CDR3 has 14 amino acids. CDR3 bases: TGCGCCAGCAGCCAAGTTACACGAAATTCACCCCTCCACTTT. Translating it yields CASSQVTRNSPLHF.

In DNA, the CDR3 is TGTGCCAGCAGCTTCGGACAGGGGGCGTGGAACGAGCAGTACTTC. It encodes CASSFGQGAWNEQYF. This chain connects TRBV5-4 to TRBJ2-7, with 11 bases lining up with TRBD1. The V gene's germline CDR1 is SGHNT and CDR2 YYREEE (reference sequence). Trimming at V came to 2 bases and at J to 5 bases, leaving 6 bases not matched to a gene. This CDR3 contains 15 residues.

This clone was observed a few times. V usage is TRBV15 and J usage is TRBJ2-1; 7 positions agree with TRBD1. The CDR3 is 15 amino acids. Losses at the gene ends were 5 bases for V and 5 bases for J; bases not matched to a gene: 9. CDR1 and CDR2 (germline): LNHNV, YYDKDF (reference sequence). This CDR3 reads CATSGPGQLNNEQFF. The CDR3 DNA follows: TGTGCCACCAGCGGACCGGGACAGTTAAACAATGAGCAGTTCTTC.

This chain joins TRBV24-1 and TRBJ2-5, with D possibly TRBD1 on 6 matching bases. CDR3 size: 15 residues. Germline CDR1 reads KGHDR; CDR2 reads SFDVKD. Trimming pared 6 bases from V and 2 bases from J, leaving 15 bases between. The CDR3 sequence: CATSKGPGAQETQYF. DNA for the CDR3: TGTGCCACCAGTAAGGGGCCAGGGGCTCAAGAGACCCAGTACTTC.

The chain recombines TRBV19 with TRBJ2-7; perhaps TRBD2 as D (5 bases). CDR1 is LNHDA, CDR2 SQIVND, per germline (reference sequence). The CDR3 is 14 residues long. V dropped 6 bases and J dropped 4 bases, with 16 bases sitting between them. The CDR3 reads CASSPGSGRYEQYF. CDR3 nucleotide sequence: TGTGCCAGTAGCCCCGGAAGCGGACGTTACGAGCAGTACTTC.

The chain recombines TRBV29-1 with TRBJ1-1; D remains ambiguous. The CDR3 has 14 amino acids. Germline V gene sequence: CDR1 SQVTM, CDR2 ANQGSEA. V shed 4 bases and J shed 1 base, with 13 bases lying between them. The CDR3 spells CSVGWAGRNTEAFF. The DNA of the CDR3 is TGCAGCGTTGGCTGGGCAGGCAGGAACACTGAAGCTTTCTTT.

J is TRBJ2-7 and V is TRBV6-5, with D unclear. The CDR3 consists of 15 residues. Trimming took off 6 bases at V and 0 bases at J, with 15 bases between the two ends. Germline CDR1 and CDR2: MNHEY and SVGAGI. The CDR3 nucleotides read TGTGCCAGCAGGAAACTTACACTCAGCTCCTACGAGCAGTACTTC. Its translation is CASRKLTLSSYEQYF.

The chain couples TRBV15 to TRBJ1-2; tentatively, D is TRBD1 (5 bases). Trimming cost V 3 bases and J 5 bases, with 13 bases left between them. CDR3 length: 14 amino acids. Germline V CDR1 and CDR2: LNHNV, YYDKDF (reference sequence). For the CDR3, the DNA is TGTGCCACCAGCAGGCAGGGTGTAGAGTATGGCTACACCTTC. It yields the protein CATSRQGVEYGYTF.